The source of this TCR beta chain is a study of Graves' ophthalmopathy and Graves' hyperthyroidism. Study findings and constraints: Using a 13-signature model, the authors split ophthalmopathy from stable hyperthyroidism, with around 85% sensitivity and 80% to 84% specificity.

Pregnant or lactating patients and those with other autoimmune diseases or uncontrolled infections were excluded. Clinicians diagnosed using symptoms, serum thyroxine, TRAb, thyroid ultrasound and orbital computed tomography. Points on this clonotype: Antigen unknown.

The germline V gene encodes CDR1 SQVTM and CDR2 ANQGSEA. The CDR3 covers 13 residues. Trimming at V came to 1 base and at J to 6 bases, leaving 5 bases not matched to a gene. RNA transcripts were the source from which TCR beta CDR3 regions were amplified. The workflow started with a first-round RT-PCR run with HTBI primers and then moved on to a second-round multiplex PCR. From the multiplex PCR reads, TCRdb called clonotypes with MiXCR, one entry per CDR3 protein. The table lists hundreds of thousands of distinct CDR3 sequences, about two fifths of them singletons. The chain combines TRBV29-1 with TRBJ2-7; 8 nucleotides agree with TRBD1. This TCR was sampled from an adult man with Graves' ophthalmopathy. The material sequenced was peripheral blood. CDR3 in DNA: TGCAGCGTTGAAGGACAGGGGAACTTCGAGCAGTACTTC. Its translation: CSVEGQGNFEQYF.